The sample holds many counts of the clone carrying this TCR beta chain. This sample was included in a study of T cells after yellow fever vaccination. Across the whole study: Those fractions that held only low numbers of cells were prepared using the SMART-Seq v4 Ultra Low Input RNA kit.

V shed 3 bases, J shed 1 base, and the junction held 2 bases outside the gene matches. CDR3 size: 15 residues. TCRdb recomputed calls from the 5' RACE reads with MiXCR, one row per CDR3 protein. The sample lists some 320,000 distinct CDR3 sequences, approximately 11% occurring once. Source: CD4+ T cells sorted from PBMCs, taken 45 days after the yellow fever booster vaccination. The V call is TRBV12-3 or TRBV12-4, the J call TRBJ2-3; 9 bases are a match to TRBD2. The receptor comes from a man aged 18 to 30 who received the YFV17D yellow fever vaccine. CDR3 sequence: CASSLASGGTDTQYF. In DNA, the CDR3 is TGTGCCAGCAGTTTGGCTAGCGGGGGCACAGATACGCAGTATTTT.